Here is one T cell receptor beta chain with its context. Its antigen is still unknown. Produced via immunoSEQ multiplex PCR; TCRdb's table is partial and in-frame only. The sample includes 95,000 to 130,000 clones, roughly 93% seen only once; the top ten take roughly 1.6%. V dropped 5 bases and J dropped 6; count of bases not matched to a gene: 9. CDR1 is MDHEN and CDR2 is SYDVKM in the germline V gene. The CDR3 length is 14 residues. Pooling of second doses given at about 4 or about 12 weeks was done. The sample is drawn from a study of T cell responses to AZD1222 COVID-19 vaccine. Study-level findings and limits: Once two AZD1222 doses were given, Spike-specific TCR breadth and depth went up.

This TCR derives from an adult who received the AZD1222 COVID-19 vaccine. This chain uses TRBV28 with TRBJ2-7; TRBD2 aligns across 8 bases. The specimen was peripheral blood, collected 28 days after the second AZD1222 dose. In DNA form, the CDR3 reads TGTGCCAGCAGTGCGGGGGGTATCGTTGGCGAGCAGTACTTC. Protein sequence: CASSAGGIVGEQYF.